This T cell receptor (beta chain) is from a study of control samples from healthy donors and cancer patients. CDR3 size: 18 residues. V dropped 6 bases and J dropped 0 bases, with 18 bases sitting between them. CDR1 and CDR2 from the germline V gene are MNHEY and SVGEGT. TCRdb's table, derived via immunoSEQ multiplex PCR, lists solely in-frame clones and lacks some. The sample has more than 50,000 clones, approximately 85% seen once; the top ten hold 3.8%. The sequence derives from a man aged 45-65 years in good health. The chain couples TRBV6-2 or TRBV6-3 to TRBJ2-6; either TRBD1 or TRBD2 may supply D (6 bases each). Source material: blood. In DNA form, the CDR3 reads TGTGCCAGCAGCGAGGCCCCGGGGGCCCGCTCTGGGGCCAACGTCCTGACTTTC. Protein sequence: CASSEAPGARSGANVLTF.